These T cell receptor beta chains were read from a single sample in a study of T cell responses to AZD1222 COVID-19 vaccine. The data were produced by immunoSEQ multiplex PCR, yet TCRdb's version contains in-frame clones alone and is incomplete. Here the sample spans under 150,000 clones, around 90% being singletons. The material was peripheral blood, obtained on day 0 of AZD1222 vaccination. The receptors stem from an adult in good health. The CDR3 runs from the conserved cysteine through the conserved F or W. The D gene is left open where the match is weak. Not all rows give a size; the values are once, few, many and, for expanded clones, a class.

clone size: -
J gene: TRBJ1-4
D gene: -
V gene: TRBV6-5
CDR3 protein: CASSRAALNEKLFF
CDR3 DNA: TGTGCCAGCAGCCGCGCCGCGCTTAATGAAAAACTGTTTTTT

clone size: -
J gene: TRBJ2-3
D gene: TRBD2
V gene: TRBV5-6
CDR3 protein: CASGAGGLAGTDTQYF
CDR3 DNA: TGTGCCAGCGGAGCTGGGGGACTAGCGGGCACAGATACGCAGTATTTT

clone size: once
J gene: TRBJ1-1
D gene: TRBD1
V gene: TRBV5-8
CDR3 protein: CASSWGQGGAFF
CDR3 DNA: TGTGCCAGCAGCTGGGGACAGGGGGGAGCTTTCTTT

clone size: -
J gene: TRBJ2-3
D gene: TRBD1
V gene: TRBV10-3
CDR3 protein: CANRGGSTDTQYF
CDR3 DNA: TGTGCCAACAGGGGCGGGAGCACAGATACGCAGTATTTT

clone size: -
J gene: TRBJ1-5
D gene: -
V gene: TRBV6-2/TRBV6-3
CDR3 protein: CASSIPGDNQPQHF
CDR3 DNA: TGTGCCAGCAGCATCCCGGGGGACAATCAGCCCCAGCATTTT

clone size: -
J gene: TRBJ2-1
D gene: TRBD2
V gene: TRBV2
CDR3 protein: CASIRVGAGEQFF
CDR3 DNA: TGTGCCAGCATCCGTGTTGGAGCGGGAGAGCAGTTCTTC

clone size: -
J gene: TRBJ2-5
D gene: -
V gene: TRBV4-1
CDR3 protein: CASSQEERPGAQYF
CDR3 DNA: TGCGCCAGCAGCCAAGAGGAGCGGCCCGGGGCCCAGTACTTC

clone size: once
J gene: TRBJ2-4
D gene: TRBD1
V gene: TRBV15
CDR3 protein: CATSTDRGLAKNIQYF
CDR3 DNA: TGTGCCACCAGCACGGACAGGGGACTAGCCAAAAACATTCAGTACTTC

clone size: -
J gene: TRBJ2-2
D gene: -
V gene: TRBV10-3
CDR3 protein: CAISESGKNTGELFF
CDR3 DNA: TGTGCCATCAGTGAGTCGGGCAAGAACACCGGGGAGCTGTTTTTT

clone size: -
J gene: TRBJ1-3
D gene: -
V gene: TRBV5-4
CDR3 protein: CASSLDPGASGNTIYF
CDR3 DNA: TGTGCCAGCAGCTTGGATCCGGGCGCCTCTGGAAACACCATATATTTT

clone size: -
J gene: TRBJ2-7
D gene: -
V gene: TRBV9
CDR3 protein: CASSAHGGSSYEQYF
CDR3 DNA: TGTGCCAGCAGCGCCCACGGGGGTAGCTCCTACGAGCAGTACTTC

clone size: -
J gene: TRBJ2-1
D gene: TRBD1
V gene: TRBV7-9
CDR3 protein: CASSRDRGRDNEQFF
CDR3 DNA: TGTGCCAGCAGCCGGGACAGGGGTCGTGACAATGAGCAGTTCTTC

clone size: -
J gene: TRBJ1-2
D gene: -
V gene: TRBV2
CDR3 protein: CASHPGPGGFGGYTF
CDR3 DNA: TGTGCCAGCCACCCCGGTCCTGGTGGTTTTGGAGGCTACACCTTC

clone size: -
J gene: TRBJ2-3
D gene: TRBD2
V gene: TRBV18
CDR3 protein: CASSPLQLGRLSTDTQYF
CDR3 DNA: TGTGCCAGCTCACCACTCCAACTCGGGAGGCTCAGCACAGATACGCAGTATTTT

clone size: -
J gene: TRBJ2-1
D gene: -
V gene: TRBV11-3
CDR3 protein: CASSLNLNEQFF
CDR3 DNA: TGTGCCAGCAGCCTCAATTTAAATGAGCAGTTCTTC

clone size: -
J gene: TRBJ1-2
D gene: TRBD1
V gene: TRBV3-1/TRBV3-2
CDR3 protein: CASSQDMGSGTAYYGYTF
CDR3 DNA: TGTGCCAGCAGCCAAGATATGGGGAGCGGGACAGCGTACTATGGCTACACCTTC

clone size: -
J gene: TRBJ1-2
D gene: TRBD1
V gene: TRBV3-1/TRBV3-2
CDR3 protein: CASSQEGGRGHYGYTF
CDR3 DNA: TGTGCCAGCAGCCAAGAGGGCGGCAGGGGGCACTATGGCTACACCTTC

clone size: -
J gene: TRBJ2-1
D gene: -
V gene: TRBV6-2/TRBV6-3
CDR3 protein: CASSYFGGGYNEQFF
CDR3 DNA: TGTGCCAGCAGTTATTTTGGCGGAGGCTACAATGAGCAGTTCTTC

clone size: -
J gene: TRBJ1-5
D gene: -
V gene: TRBV2
CDR3 protein: CASRGTTLRLHNQPQHF
CDR3 DNA: TGTGCCAGCAGAGGGACGACTCTCCGCCTCCACAATCAGCCCCAGCATTTT

clone size: -
J gene: TRBJ2-3
D gene: TRBD2
V gene: TRBV5-1
CDR3 protein: CASSLGTSGTDTQYF
CDR3 DNA: TGCGCCAGCAGCTTGGGAACTAGCGGCACAGATACGCAGTATTTT

clone size: -
J gene: TRBJ1-4
D gene: -
V gene: TRBV4-3
CDR3 protein: CASSQGRGGLNEKLFF
CDR3 DNA: TGCGCCAGCAGCCAGGGGAGAGGGGGACTTAATGAAAAACTGTTTTTT

clone size: few
J gene: TRBJ1-1
D gene: -
V gene: TRBV29-1
CDR3 protein: CSVGPGWGMPNTEAFF
CDR3 DNA: TGCAGCGTTGGACCTGGATGGGGTATGCCGAACACTGAAGCTTTCTTT

clone size: -
J gene: TRBJ2-3
D gene: -
V gene: TRBV5-4
CDR3 protein: CASSSRTGSTDTQYF
CDR3 DNA: TGTGCCAGCAGCTCGAGGACGGGTAGCACAGATACGCAGTATTTT

clone size: -
J gene: TRBJ2-3
D gene: TRBD1
V gene: TRBV5-4
CDR3 protein: CASSTGTGFKDTQYF
CDR3 DNA: TGTGCCAGCAGCACCGGGACAGGGTTTAAAGATACGCAGTATTTT

clone size: -
J gene: TRBJ2-7
D gene: TRBD2
V gene: TRBV6-4
CDR3 protein: CASSDGLAGGGDEQYF
CDR3 DNA: TGTGCCAGCAGTGACGGACTAGCGGGAGGTGGGGACGAGCAGTACTTC

clone size: -
J gene: TRBJ2-5
D gene: -
V gene: TRBV3-1/TRBV3-2
CDR3 protein: CASSPRASSQETQYF
CDR3 DNA: TGTGCCAGCAGCCCTCGGGCTAGCAGCCAAGAGACCCAGTACTTC

clone size: -
J gene: TRBJ2-7
D gene: -
V gene: TRBV27
CDR3 protein: CASSFRLAGEQYF
CDR3 DNA: TGTGCCAGCAGTTTTCGTCTTGCGGGAGAGCAGTACTTC

clone size: -
J gene: TRBJ2-1
D gene: TRBD1
V gene: TRBV27
CDR3 protein: CASRTGTGSSSYNEQFF
CDR3 DNA: TGTGCCAGCAGGACCGGGACAGGGTCCAGCTCCTACAATGAGCAGTTCTTC

clone size: -
J gene: TRBJ2-2
D gene: -
V gene: TRBV7-7
CDR3 protein: CASSLVYEGELFF
CDR3 DNA: TGTGCCAGCAGCTTAGTTTACGAGGGGGAGCTGTTTTTT

clone size: -
J gene: TRBJ2-1
D gene: -
V gene: TRBV4-1
CDR3 protein: CASSQGLAYNEQFF
CDR3 DNA: TGCGCCAGCAGCCAAGGACTAGCCTACAATGAGCAGTTCTTC

clone size: -
J gene: TRBJ2-1
D gene: TRBD1
V gene: TRBV3-1/TRBV3-2
CDR3 protein: CASTSPGQGHNEQFF
CDR3 DNA: TGTGCCAGCACCTCCCCGGGACAGGGGCACAATGAGCAGTTCTTC

clone size: few
J gene: TRBJ1-1
D gene: -
V gene: TRBV19
CDR3 protein: CASSIVLPWTRTEAFF
CDR3 DNA: TGTGCCAGTAGTATAGTTCTCCCCTGGACACGCACTGAAGCTTTCTTT

clone size: -
J gene: TRBJ1-5
D gene: -
V gene: TRBV2
CDR3 protein: CASSEEQGVGKPQHF
CDR3 DNA: TGTGCCAGCAGTGAAGAACAGGGAGTAGGGAAGCCCCAGCATTTT

clone size: -
J gene: TRBJ2-2
D gene: -
V gene: TRBV13
CDR3 protein: CASSFRGSGELFF
CDR3 DNA: TGTGCCAGCAGCTTCCGAGGCAGCGGGGAGCTGTTTTTT

clone size: -
J gene: TRBJ2-5
D gene: -
V gene: TRBV19
CDR3 protein: CASSMDHQETQYF
CDR3 DNA: TGTGCCAGTAGTATGGACCATCAAGAGACCCAGTACTTC

clone size: -
J gene: TRBJ1-2
D gene: TRBD1
V gene: TRBV12-3/TRBV12-4
CDR3 protein: CASSLQGGDGYTF
CDR3 DNA: TGTGCCAGCAGTTTACAGGGGGGAGATGGCTACACCTTC

clone size: -
J gene: TRBJ2-5
D gene: TRBD2
V gene: TRBV29-1
CDR3 protein: CSVGTSGRARKTQYF
CDR3 DNA: TGCAGCGTTGGGACTAGCGGGAGGGCCCGAAAGACCCAGTACTTC

clone size: once
J gene: TRBJ1-3
D gene: TRBD1
V gene: TRBV7-9
CDR3 protein: CASSLGGTAGNTIYF
CDR3 DNA: TGTGCCAGCAGCTTAGGCGGGACAGCTGGAAACACCATATATTTT

clone size: few
J gene: TRBJ1-6
D gene: TRBD1
V gene: TRBV30
CDR3 protein: CAWALRGLNSPLHF
CDR3 DNA: TGTGCCTGGGCCCTCAGGGGGCTCAATTCACCCCTCCACTTT

clone size: -
J gene: TRBJ2-3
D gene: -
V gene: TRBV7-2
CDR3 protein: CASSLVPGASTDTQYF
CDR3 DNA: TGTGCCAGCAGCTTAGTCCCGGGAGCTAGCACAGATACGCAGTATTTT

clone size: -
J gene: TRBJ1-2
D gene: TRBD1
V gene: TRBV7-3
CDR3 protein: CASSAQLTGVIYGYTF
CDR3 DNA: TGTGCCAGCAGCGCCCAACTGACAGGGGTGATCTATGGCTACACCTTC

clone size: -
J gene: TRBJ1-1
D gene: -
V gene: TRBV9
CDR3 protein: CASSERTANTEAFF
CDR3 DNA: TGTGCCAGCAGCGAAAGGACGGCGAACACTGAAGCTTTCTTT

clone size: -
J gene: TRBJ1-1
D gene: -
V gene: TRBV12-3/TRBV12-4
CDR3 protein: CATFLNTEAFF
CDR3 DNA: TGTGCCACCTTTCTTAACACTGAAGCTTTCTTT

clone size: -
J gene: TRBJ2-2
D gene: TRBD2
V gene: TRBV2
CDR3 protein: CASSARGGRRNTGELFF
CDR3 DNA: TGTGCCAGCAGCGCCCGTGGCGGGAGGAGAAACACCGGGGAGCTGTTTTTT

clone size: -
J gene: TRBJ1-2
D gene: -
V gene: TRBV9
CDR3 protein: CASSVSLGTNYGYTF
CDR3 DNA: TGTGCCAGCAGCGTTTCGTTAGGGACCAACTATGGCTACACCTTC

clone size: -
J gene: TRBJ2-7
D gene: -
V gene: TRBV7-9
CDR3 protein: CASSFLGTTYEQYF
CDR3 DNA: TGTGCCAGCAGCTTCTTAGGTACGACCTACGAGCAGTACTTC

clone size: -
J gene: TRBJ1-6
D gene: -
V gene: TRBV7-2
CDR3 protein: CASSSRRSPLHF
CDR3 DNA: TGTGCCAGCAGCTCTCGGCGTTCACCCCTCCACTTT

clone size: -
J gene: TRBJ1-2
D gene: TRBD1
V gene: TRBV6-6
CDR3 protein: CASTLDRGGYTF
CDR3 DNA: TGTGCCAGCACCCTAGACAGGGGAGGCTACACCTTC

clone size: -
J gene: TRBJ2-7
D gene: -
V gene: TRBV14
CDR3 protein: CASSPQLGAEQYF
CDR3 DNA: TGTGCCAGCAGCCCCCAACTAGGGGCCGAGCAGTACTTC

clone size: -
J gene: TRBJ2-3
D gene: -
V gene: TRBV19
CDR3 protein: CASSISLAPSTDTQYF
CDR3 DNA: TGTGCCAGTAGTATAAGTCTAGCGCCCAGCACAGATACGCAGTATTTT

clone size: -
J gene: TRBJ1-4
D gene: -
V gene: TRBV7-2
CDR3 protein: CASSPEDWGQKLFF
CDR3 DNA: TGTGCCAGCAGCCCGGAGGATTGGGGGCAAAAACTGTTTTTT

clone size: -
J gene: TRBJ2-2
D gene: TRBD1
V gene: TRBV19
CDR3 protein: CASMGQVETGELFF
CDR3 DNA: TGTGCCAGTATGGGACAGGTCGAAACCGGGGAGCTGTTTTTT

clone size: -
J gene: TRBJ2-1
D gene: TRBD2
V gene: TRBV15
CDR3 protein: CATSRTSGSKRNEQFF
CDR3 DNA: TGTGCCACCAGCAGGACTAGCGGGAGTAAGCGGAATGAGCAGTTCTTC

clone size: -
J gene: TRBJ2-7
D gene: TRBD2
V gene: TRBV2
CDR3 protein: CASQSGAHYEQYF
CDR3 DNA: TGTGCCAGCCAAAGCGGGGCACACTACGAGCAGTACTTC

clone size: -
J gene: TRBJ2-3
D gene: TRBD2
V gene: TRBV7-9
CDR3 protein: CASSPGLGFDTQYF
CDR3 DNA: TGTGCCAGCAGCCCGGGACTAGGCTTCGATACGCAGTATTTT

clone size: -
J gene: TRBJ2-5
D gene: TRBD2
V gene: TRBV2
CDR3 protein: CASSPGLADQETQYF
CDR3 DNA: TGTGCCAGCAGTCCGGGACTAGCGGACCAAGAGACCCAGTACTTC

clone size: -
J gene: TRBJ1-4
D gene: -
V gene: TRBV5-6
CDR3 protein: CASSFGQGEKLFF
CDR3 DNA: TGTGCCAGCAGCTTTGGGCAGGGTGAAAAACTGTTTTTT

clone size: -
J gene: TRBJ2-7
D gene: -
V gene: TRBV7-3
CDR3 protein: CASSLIGGPEQYF
CDR3 DNA: TGTGCCAGCAGCTTAATAGGAGGGCCCGAGCAGTACTTC

clone size: -
J gene: TRBJ2-7
D gene: TRBD2
V gene: TRBV7-9
CDR3 protein: CASTTLWWGGSYEQYF
CDR3 DNA: TGTGCCAGCACCACCCTCTGGTGGGGGGGCTCCTACGAGCAGTACTTC

clone size: -
J gene: TRBJ1-2
D gene: TRBD1
V gene: TRBV5-8
CDR3 protein: CASSSPPGQDSYGYTF
CDR3 DNA: TGTGCCAGCAGCTCCCCCCCGGGACAGGATAGCTATGGCTACACCTTC